The next 14 T cell receptor beta chains were all read from a single sample in a study of cytomegalovirus exposure and HLA in healthy donors. In the PCR, 60 Vbeta and 13 Jbeta primers were used. Method: immunoSEQ multiplex PCR; TCRdb's copy keeps in-frame clones and lacks some. The sample holds about 150,000 clones, about 76% seen once. Sequencing input: PBMCs. Receptor source: a man aged 25 to 40 in good health and CMV-seropositive.

CDR3 in amino acids: CAISRTGKDTEAFF. The CDR3 DNA reads TGTGCCATCAGTAGAACCGGGAAAGACACTGAAGCTTTCTTT. The chain is built from TRBV10-3 and TRBJ1-1; D remains unclear. Per the germline V gene, CDR1 is ENHRY and CDR2 is SYGVKD. V was clipped by 5 bases and J by 3 bases, with 13 bases between them. CDR3 size: 14 residues.

The chain uses TRBV7-9 and TRBJ2-2; 9 bases are a match to TRBD1. Germline V gene data show CDR1 as SEHNR and CDR2 as FQNEAQ (reference sequence). Losses at the gene ends were 6 bases for V and 6 bases for J; bases not matched to a gene: 11. The CDR3 has 16 amino acids. The CDR3 DNA reads TGTGCCAGCAGTTTCATGCCGGGACAGGGCCCCGGGGAGCTGTTTTTT. It translates to CASSFMPGQGPGELFF.

The gene calls are TRBV11-2 and TRBJ2-5; D is possibly TRBD2 (6 bases). V lost 3 bases and J lost 1, with 12 bases in between. Germline lookup yields CDR1 SGHAT and CDR2 FQNNGV. There are 15 residues in the CDR3. The CDR3 here is CASSLGGRTQETQYF. Written as DNA, the CDR3 is TGTGCCAGCAGCTTGGGTGGGAGGACCCAAGAGACCCAGTACTTC.

The V gene is TRBV9, the J gene TRBJ1-1; the D is unclear. V was trimmed by 3 bases and J by 14 bases, leaving 20 bases between them. The CDR3 has 13 residues. CDR1 and CDR2 from the germline V gene are SGDLS and YYNGEE. The CDR3 reads CASSGEPLQRRFF. The CDR3 nucleotides are TGTGCCAGCAGCGGCGAGCCCCTCCAACGTCGCTTCTTT.

This rearrangement joins TRBV11-2 to TRBJ2-2, with D perhaps TRBD2 (7 bases). The germline V gene has CDR1 SGHAT and CDR2 FQNNGV. Trimming pared 3 bases from V and 1 base from J, leaving 12 bases between. CDR3 length: 16 residues. The CDR3 is CASSLGGPGNTGELFF. CDR3 DNA: TGTGCCAGCAGCTTGGGGGGGCCGGGGAACACCGGGGAGCTGTTTTTT.

This chain links TRBV7-9 with TRBJ1-1; D unresolved. V dropped 10 bases and J dropped 0 bases, with 15 bases sitting between them. This CDR3 has 14 residues. Germline V CDR1 and CDR2: SEHNR, FQNEAQ (reference sequence). For the CDR3, the DNA is TGTGCCACCAGGATCGACTTAATGAACACTGAAGCTTTCTTT. Translation gives CATRIDLMNTEAFF.

The CDR3 spells CASSLTSTETQYF. CDR3 DNA: TGTGCCAGCTCTCTCACTAGCACAGAGACCCAGTACTTC. The rearrangement uses TRBV2 and TRBJ2-5, with a possible D match to TRBD2 (6 bases). Trimming stripped 8 bases from V and 4 bases from J, with 14 bases between. This CDR3 is 13 amino acids long. Looked up from germline, CDR1 is SNHLY and CDR2 is FYNNEI.

The V call is TRBV19, the J call TRBJ1-5; TRBD1 aligns across 7 bases. Germline V CDR1 and CDR2: LNHDA, SQIVND (reference sequence). J was trimmed by 4 bases and V by 6 bases; bases with no gene match: 6. This CDR3 is built from 14 residues. In nucleotides, the CDR3 is TGTGCCAGTAGCTACACAGGGGATAATCAGCCCCAGCATTTT. Its protein product is CASSYTGDNQPQHF.

The V gene is TRBV5-6, the J gene TRBJ2-7, with 9 bases aligning to TRBD1. Per germline, CDR1 SGHDT and CDR2 YYEEEE. The CDR3 has 15 residues. The junction had 6 bases not matched to a gene; V was cut back by 3 bases and J by 2 bases. CDR3 DNA: TGTGCCAGCAGCTCCCGGACAGGGGCAGCCTACGAGCAGTACTTC. Its protein is CASSSRTGAAYEQYF.

The CDR3 is CASSQGQGIRGYTF. DNA of the CDR3: TGTGCCAGCTCACAGGGACAGGGGATAAGGGGCTACACCTTC. This sequence joins TRBV18 and TRBJ1-2, with TRBD1 matching 10 bases. The CDR3 contains 14 residues. Germline V CDR1 and CDR2: KGHSH, LQKENI. The V segment lost 4 bases and the J segment 8 bases; nucleotides outside the gene matches: 7.

This chain uses TRBV27 with TRBJ1-5; no clear D gene. V dropped 5 bases and J dropped 0 bases, with 17 bases sitting between them. The V gene's germline CDR1 is MNHEY and CDR2 SMNVEV (reference sequence). The CDR3 extends over 17 amino acids. This CDR3 is CASSAGMGRDSNQPQHF. CDR3 DNA: TGTGCCAGCAGTGCCGGTATGGGCCGAGATAGCAATCAGCCCCAGCATTTT.

The chain employs TRBV14 and TRBJ2-7; D perhaps matches TRBD2 (7 bases). V was trimmed by 6 bases and J by 3 bases, leaving 15 bases between them. CDR3 size: 14 residues. Germline V gene lookup returns CDR1 SGHDN and CDR2 FVKESK. The CDR3 coding sequence is TGTGCCAGCAGACACAGGGAGGGGAGCTACGAGCAGTACTTC. Translated, it gives CASRHREGSYEQYF.

The V and J genes are TRBV9 and TRBJ2-7; no firm D call. The CDR3 totals 15 residues. CDR1 SGDLS and CDR2 YYNGEE come from the germline V gene. V was clipped by 1 base and J by 0 bases, with 11 bases between them. The CDR3 loop is CASSVSPLDSYEQYF. In DNA, the CDR3 is TGTGCCAGCAGCGTATCCCCGCTAGACTCCTACGAGCAGTACTTC.

The V call is TRBV7-8, the J call TRBJ1-5; D gene ambiguous. Per the germline V gene, CDR1 is SGHVS and CDR2 is FQNEAQ. The V end lost 1 base, the J end lost 1 base, and 5 bases lay between the germline ends. CDR3 length: 14 residues. CDR3 protein: CASSLDRSNQPQHF. The CDR3 DNA sequence: TGTGCCAGCAGCTTAGACAGAAGCAATCAGCCCCAGCATTTT.